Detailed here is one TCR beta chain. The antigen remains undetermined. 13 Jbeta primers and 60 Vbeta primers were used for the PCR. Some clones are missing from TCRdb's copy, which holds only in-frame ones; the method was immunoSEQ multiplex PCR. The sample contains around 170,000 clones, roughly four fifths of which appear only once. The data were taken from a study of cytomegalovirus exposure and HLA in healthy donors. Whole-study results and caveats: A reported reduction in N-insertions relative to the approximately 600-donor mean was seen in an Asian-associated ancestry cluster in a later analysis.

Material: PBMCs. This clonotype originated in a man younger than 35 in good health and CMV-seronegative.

The CDR3 nucleotides read TGTGCCAGCACCAAACAGGGGGCAAGTCAGCCCCAGCATTTT. This encodes CASTKQGASQPQHF. The V call is TRBV6-1, the J call TRBJ1-5, with 9 bases matching TRBD1. Germline assignment: CDR1 MNHNS and CDR2 SASEGT. The CDR3 contains 14 residues. With 7 bases clipped from V and 6 bases from J, the junction kept 7 bases outside the gene matches.